This TCR beta chain was captured in a study of blood T cells in healthy people across ages. V was shortened by 2 bases and J by 0 bases, with 9 bases between the two germline ends. This CDR3 comprises 14 residues. Germline CDR1 SGDLS, CDR2 YYNGEE. This clonotype appeared many times. A J-beta primer mix and a sample-barcoded 5' primer were used in a second PCR of roughly 7 to 12 cycles. TCRdb analysed the 5' RACE reads with MiXCR anew, one entry per CDR3 protein. The profile shows approximately 1,700,000 distinct CDR3 sequences, 35% to 50% of them singletons. This clonotype originated in a human donor in good health. Sequenced input: blood. This sequence joins TRBV9 and TRBJ2-7; D is undetermined. CDR3 bases: TGTGCCAGCAGCGTTGACGGCTCCTCCTACGAGCAGTACTTC. Translated, it gives CASSVDGSSYEQYF.